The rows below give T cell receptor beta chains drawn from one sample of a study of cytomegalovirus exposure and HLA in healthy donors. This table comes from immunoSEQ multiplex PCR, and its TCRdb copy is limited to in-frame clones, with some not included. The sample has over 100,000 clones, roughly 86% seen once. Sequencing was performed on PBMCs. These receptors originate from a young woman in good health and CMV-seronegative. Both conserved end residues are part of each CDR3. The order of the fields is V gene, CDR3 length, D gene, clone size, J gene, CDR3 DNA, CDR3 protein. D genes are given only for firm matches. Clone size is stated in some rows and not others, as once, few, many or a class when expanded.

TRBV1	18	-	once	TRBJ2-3	TGCACCAGCAGCCAGACGACAGCGGCGGGGGCTAGCACAGATACGCAGTATTTT	CTSSQTTAAGASTDTQYF
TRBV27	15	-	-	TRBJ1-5	TGTGCCAGCAGCCCCTACAGGGTATCACATCAGCCCCAGCATTTT	CASSPYRVSHQPQHF
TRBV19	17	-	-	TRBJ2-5	TGTGCCAGTAGTATAGTCGGAGGAGAATACCCTATGGAGACCCAGTACTTC	CASSIVGGEYPMETQYF
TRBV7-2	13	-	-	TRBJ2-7	TGTGCCAGCAGCTCCGCCAGCTCCTACGAGCAGTACTTC	CASSSASSYEQYF
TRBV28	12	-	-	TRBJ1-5	TGTGCCAGCACTACCCCAGGGGAGCCCCAGCATTTT	CASTTPGEPQHF
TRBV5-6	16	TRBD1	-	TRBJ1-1	TGTGCCAGCAGCTTGGGGACAGGGAGATTTCGGGCAGAAGCTTTCTTT	CASSLGTGRFRAEAFF
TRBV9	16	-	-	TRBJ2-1	TGTGCCAGCAGCTCCCGTGGTCCCGGGTCCTACAATGAGCAGTTCTTC	CASSSRGPGSYNEQFF
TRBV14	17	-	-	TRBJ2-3	TGTGCCAGCAGCCAAGATATAGCGGTAGGGGGCACAGATACGCAGTATTTT	CASSQDIAVGGTDTQYF
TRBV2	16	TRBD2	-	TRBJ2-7	TGTGCCAGCAAGCTTGGACTAGCGGGGGTCGCCTACGAGCAGTACTTC	CASKLGLAGVAYEQYF
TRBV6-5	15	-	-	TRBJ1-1	TGTGCCAGCAGTTACGCAGGGATCATGAACACTGAAGCTTTCTTT	CASSYAGIMNTEAFF
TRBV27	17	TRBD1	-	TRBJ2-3	TGTGCCAGCGGTGACACTTGGGGACAGGTCGTCACAGATACGCAGTATTTT	CASGDTWGQVVTDTQYF
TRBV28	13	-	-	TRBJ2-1	TGTGCCAGCAGTTCCCGACTCACCGATGAGCAGTTCTTC	CASSSRLTDEQFF
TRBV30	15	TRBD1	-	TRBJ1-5	TGTGCCTGGAGTGTACTAGGACAGGGCGATCAGCCCCAGCATTTT	CAWSVLGQGDQPQHF
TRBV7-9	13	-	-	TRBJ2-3	TGTGCCTCAATACCCGGGAGCACAGATACGCAGTATTTT	CASIPGSTDTQYF
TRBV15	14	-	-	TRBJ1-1	TGTGCCACCAGCAGGGACAGAACGAACACTGAAGCTTTCTTT	CATSRDRTNTEAFF
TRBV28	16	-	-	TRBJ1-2	TGTGCCAGCAGTTCACCGACTCCTGAGATGAACTATGGCTACACCTTC	CASSSPTPEMNYGYTF
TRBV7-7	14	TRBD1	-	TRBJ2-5	TGTGCCAGCAGCTCGACAGGGCATGGCGAGACCCAGTACTTC	CASSSTGHGETQYF
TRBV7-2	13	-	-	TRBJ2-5	TGTGCCAGCAGCCCTCCCGGGGAGGAGACCCAGTACTTC	CASSPPGEETQYF
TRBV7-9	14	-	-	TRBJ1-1	TGTGCCAGCTCGGCAGGGATTCCGAACACTGAAGCTTTCTTT	CASSAGIPNTEAFF
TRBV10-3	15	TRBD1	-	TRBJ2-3	TGTGCCAACCGCCAGGGGACAGGGGTCACAGATACGCAGTATTTT	CANRQGTGVTDTQYF
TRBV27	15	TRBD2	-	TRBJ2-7	TGTGCCAGCAGTTTAAGGAATAGCGGGGTCTACGAGCAGTACTTC	CASSLRNSGVYEQYF
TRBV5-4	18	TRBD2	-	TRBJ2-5	TGTGCCAGCAGCTCGGAACCAGACGGGACTAGCGAATGGGGGACCCAGTACTTC	CASSSEPDGTSEWGTQYF
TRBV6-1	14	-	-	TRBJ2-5	TGTGCCAGCAGGAATTGGGGCCTAATCGGGACCCAGTACTTC	CASRNWGLIGTQYF
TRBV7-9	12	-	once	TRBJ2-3	TGTGCCAGCAGCGTAATCACAGATACGCAGTATTTT	CASSVITDTQYF
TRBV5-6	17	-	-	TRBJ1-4	TGTGCCAGCAGCTTGCTAGTGAGACAGCCAGAAAATGAAAAACTGTTTTTT	CASSLLVRQPENEKLFF